Presented here are 10 T cell receptor beta chains from one specimen sequenced in a study of neurological immune-mediated disorders. One entry per CDR3 protein results from TCRdb running MiXCR on the 5' RACE reads. Here the sample spans tens of thousands of distinct CDR3 sequences, roughly 3.5% being singletons. The sequencing sample was made of PBMCs. The receptors stem from a woman in her forties or fifties with multiple sclerosis.

This clonotype was observed at least ten times. The V and J genes are TRBV27 and TRBJ2-7; 9 bases are shared with TRBD2. Trimming took 1 base from V and 4 from J; bases not matched to a gene: 8. Germline assignment: CDR1 MNHEY and CDR2 SMNVEV (reference sequence). This CDR3 has 16 residues. The CDR3 sequence: CASSLFASGEMYEQYF. The CDR3 nucleotides are TGTGCCAGCAGTTTATTTGCTAGCGGGGAGATGTACGAGCAGTACTTC.

This clonotype was seen many times. The chain joins TRBV9 to TRBJ1-2; D is ambiguous. CDR1 is SGDLS, CDR2 YYNGEE, per germline. V lost 0 bases and J lost 7, with 16 bases in between. The CDR3 covers 15 residues. The CDR3 DNA sequence: TGTGCCAGCAGCGTAGATATTGGACCCAGTGGTGGCTACACCTTC. This codes for CASSVDIGPSGGYTF.

This clonotype has a count of ten or more. The chain's CDR3 is CSGRGGVVRTYEQYF. In DNA, the CDR3 is TGCAGTGGCCGGGGGGGCGTCGTTAGAACCTACGAGCAGTACTTC. The chain couples TRBV20-1 to TRBJ2-7; 8 bases map to TRBD2. The CDR3 loop spans 15 amino acids. The V gene's germline CDR1 is DFQATT and CDR2 SNEGSKA (reference sequence). The trim removed 7 bases at V and 2 bases at J, leaving 13 bases unmatched.

In this sample, this clonotype turned up many times. This chain links TRBV20-1 with TRBJ2-7, with 11 positions matching TRBD1. Losses at the gene ends were 1 base for V and 7 bases for J; bases not matched to a gene: 6. Germline V CDR1 and CDR2: DFQATT, SNEGSKA (reference sequence). The CDR3 runs to 14 residues. The CDR3 region is CSARATDRGHEQYF. CDR3 bases: TGCAGTGCTAGAGCTACGGACAGGGGGCATGAGCAGTACTTC.

This clonotype has a count of ten or more. This chain joins TRBV4-3 and TRBJ2-3; no reliable D call. Trimming took 1 base from V and 7 from J, leaving 24 bases between them. The CDR3 totals 18 residues. CDR1 and CDR2 (germline): LGHNA, YSLEER. The CDR3 DNA reads TGCGCCAGCAGCCAAGTTTATCTGATCTTGTCCCCGTCATATACGCAGTATTTT. It encodes CASSQVYLILSPSYTQYF.

This clonotype appeared once. V gene TRBV18 combines with J gene TRBJ2-7, with a tentative D call TRBD1 (6 bases). This CDR3 is built from 12 residues. The germline gives CDR1 KGHSH, CDR2 LQKENI. V lost 9 bases and J 4 bases, leaving 13 bases between the germline ends. This CDR3 reads CARSSDSYEQYF. For the CDR3, the DNA is TGTGCCAGATCCTCGGACAGTTACGAGCAGTACTTC.

This clonotype was observed at least ten times. V gene TRBV6-5 combines with J gene TRBJ1-1; 8 bases fit TRBD1. The germline CDR1 and CDR2 sequences are MNHEY and SVGAGI. This CDR3 spans 18 amino acids. Trimming removed 2 bases from V and 7 bases from J; junction bases left unmatched: 18. The CDR3 loop is CASSYVPSRGRGVDEAFF. In DNA, the CDR3 is TGTGCCAGCAGTTACGTACCATCCAGGGGGCGCGGGGTTGATGAAGCTTTCTTT.

In regard to this clonotype: A read error is possible here, since a much larger clone lies one base away. The chain's CDR3 is CASSARPTDKQYF. As DNA, the CDR3 is TGTGCCAGCAGCGCCCGACCCACAGATAAGCAGTATTTT. The V gene is TRBV7-6, the J gene TRBJ2-3; D remains ambiguous. This CDR3 spans 13 amino acids. CDR1 and CDR2 from the germline V gene are SGHVS and FNYEAQ. Looking up the rest from reference TRBV7-6 and TRBJ2-3 gives the full variable domain: GAGVSQSPRYKVTKRGQDVALRCDPISGHVSLYWYRQALGQGPEFLTYFNYEAQQDKSGLPNDRFSAERPEGSISTLTIQRTEQRDSAMYRCASSARPTDKQYFGPGTRLTVL.

This clonotype was seen a few times. The genes are TRBV20-1 and TRBJ1-2, with 7 positions matching TRBD1. The CDR3 is made up of 14 amino acids. V gave up 4 bases and J gave up 6 bases; unmatched junction bases: 11. Germline V lookup: CDR1 DFQATT, CDR2 SNEGSKA (reference sequence). For the CDR3, the DNA is TGCAGTGCTACGTTAATGACAGGGACGGATGGCTACACCTTC. Translating gives CSATLMTGTDGYTF.

This clonotype has ten or more counts. This chain joins TRBV12-3 or TRBV12-4 and TRBJ2-1; D is possibly TRBD1 (5 bases). Between the trimmed V and J ends, which lost 1 base and 10 bases, there was a span of 20 bases. The CDR3 spans 16 residues. In DNA form, the CDR3 reads TGTGCCAGCAGTTTAGAAATCGTTGGGCAGGGTCACGAGCAGTTCTTC. It yields the protein CASSLEIVGQGHEQFF.